This record concerns one TCR beta chain sequence. There is no known antigen for this receptor. Base qualities are not recorded, but no much larger clone differs from it by a single base. Each collaborating institution followed its own protocols to collect whole blood in K2EDTA tubes. Collaborator samples were shipped for TCRbeta analysis as frozen whole blood, isolated PBMCs, or DNA extracted from either sample type. The data stem from a study of blood T cell repertoires in COVID-19 (dated by TCRdb to the early 2020s). Regarding the study in general: Samples covering the acute and convalescent phases of COVID-19 were provided by collaborators in the United States, Italy and Spain. Nearly every sample came with metadata listing a de-identified subject ID, COVID-19 status, age in years and sex. The material from the prospective study consisted of cDNA or gDNA derived from T cells, B-cell-depleted T cells, or PBMCs. The repertoires were released in a freely available public database meant as a resource for research on the immune response to SARS-CoV-2. The dataset comprised deeply sampled blood TCRbeta repertoires from subjects exposed to, actively infected with, or recovered from COVID-19. Where available, HLA class I and class II types were obtained from metadata supplied by the sample provider rather than from assay-based typing. Samples came from the ongoing ImmuneRACE study (first 160 participants) plus 1,254 subjects from 6 global collaborators.

Results the study describes overall, beyond this receptor: The quantity of clinical and demographic metadata differed by source and by participant and was supplied without curation.

TCRbeta CDR3 regions were amplified from genomic DNA using the immunoSEQ Assay, a bias-controlled multiplex PCR. In the source study's methods: The number of nucleated cells in each sample was estimated by amplification of reference gene primers within the assay. Sequence reads were collapsed and filtered to measure the absolute abundance of every unique TCRbeta CDR3 rearrangement. For each sample, productive Simpson clonality was calculated by taking the square root of Simpson's diversity index across productive rearrangements. TCRdb obtained this table from immuneACCESS and retained in-frame rearrangements with V and J assigned. These tables miss some clones; where compared with another copy, unresolved V genes account for less than half of the shortfall, and the remainder is unexplained. V and J calls and clone size are copied from that table; D and trimming were computed from the DNA. The sample includes 250,000 to 350,000 clones, with around nine tenths observed a single time. Together, the top ten hold around 12% of the sample.

The TCR was taken from a woman aged 55-75 years with acute or convalescent COVID-19. The sample was peripheral blood.

This receptor carries the CDR3 CASSQGQGSVDTQYF. The nucleotide sequence is TGTGCCAGCAGTCAGGGACAGGGTTCGGTAGATACGCAGTATTTT. The sequence links TRBV7-9 to TRBJ2-3, with 9 central nucleotides matching TRBD1. Trimming accounts for 6 bases at V and 5 bases at J, while the number of junction bases matched to no gene is 9. The CDR3 contains 15 residues, cysteine and phenylalanine counted. The read is trimmed to its CDR3 DNA, 45 bases read in frame from base 1. Sequences SEHNR (CDR1) and FQNEAQ (CDR2) are obtained from the germline V gene (reference sequence). The entire variable domain, with the stretches around the CDR3 drawn from the reference TRBV7-9 and TRBJ2-3 proteins, is DTGVSQNPRHKITKRGQNVTFRCDPISEHNRLYWYRQTLGQGPEFLTYFQNEAQLEKSRLLSDRFSAERPKGSFSTLEIQRTEQGDSAMYLCASSQGQGSVDTQYFGPGTRLTVL.